These T cell receptor beta chains were read from a single sample in a study of T cell changes during pregnancy in multiple sclerosis. Sequencing used immunoSEQ multiplex PCR; TCRdb keeps in-frame clones, though not all of them. Among 45,000 to 55,000 clones listed, about 87% were seen once. This specimen was peripheral blood, taken in the first trimester of pregnancy. Every receptor here comes from a female donor with multiple sclerosis, enrolled in a pregnancy study. CDR3s include the opening cysteine and the closing phenylalanine or tryptophan. The order of the fields is V gene, J gene, clone size, D gene, CDR3 DNA, CDR3 protein. The D gene is left open where the match is weak. Clone size is shown for a subset of rows, as once, few, many or a class of expanded clone.

TRBV4-3,TRBJ2-2,NA,NA,TGCGCCAGCAGATGGCAGGCGAACACCGGGGAGCTGTTTTTT,CASRWQANTGELFF
TRBV19,TRBJ1-3,NA,NA,TGTGCCAGTAGTAATCCCAGTCTTTCCTCTGGAAACACCATATATTTT,CASSNPSLSSGNTIYF
TRBV5-4,TRBJ1-2,NA,NA,TGTGCCAGCAGCGGGGCCTCCCGGCTTGGCTACACCTTC,CASSGASRLGYTF
TRBV9,TRBJ2-1,NA,NA,TGTGCCAGCAGCCCCGGACTTGGTATAGCCACTTCCTACAATGAGCAGTTCTTC,CASSPGLGIATSYNEQFF
TRBV10-1,TRBJ2-7,NA,NA,TGCGCCAGCAGTGAGGTTTGGGGGGACGGGGCCTACGAGCAGTACTTC,CASSEVWGDGAYEQYF
TRBV7-3,TRBJ1-1,NA,TRBD1,TGTGCCAGCAGCTTAAGCTGGAAATCCGGGACAGAGAACACTGAAGCTTTCTTT,CASSLSWKSGTENTEAFF
TRBV9,TRBJ2-7,NA,NA,TGTGCCAGCAGCGCTAGCGTCAGCTCCTACGAGCAGTACTTC,CASSASVSSYEQYF
TRBV2,TRBJ2-5,NA,TRBD2,TGTGCCAGCAGTGGACTAGCGGGGGACCAAGAGACCCAGTACTTC,CASSGLAGDQETQYF
TRBV7-9,TRBJ1-1,NA,NA,TGTGCCAGCAGCTTAGAGGCAGGGTACACTGAAGCTTTCTTT,CASSLEAGYTEAFF
TRBV2,TRBJ1-2,NA,NA,TGTGCCAGCAGTGAAGCGCTTCCAGGGAAGGACTATGGCTACACCTTC,CASSEALPGKDYGYTF
TRBV5-1,TRBJ2-7,NA,TRBD1,TGCGCCAGCAGCTCCGCTCATCGACAGGGGTCCTACGAGCAGTACTTC,CASSSAHRQGSYEQYF
TRBV28,TRBJ2-1,NA,NA,TGTGCCAGCAGTTCCCGGGTCTTAAACAATGAGCAGTTCTTC,CASSSRVLNNEQFF
TRBV11-3,TRBJ1-1,NA,NA,TGTGCCAGCAGCTTAGTCACGTTGGGCAGGGGCGAAGAAGCTTTCTTT,CASSLVTLGRGEEAFF
TRBV7-8,TRBJ1-2,NA,TRBD1,TGTGCCAGCAGCTCCGGGACAGGGGCGAAGTATGGCTACACCTTC,CASSSGTGAKYGYTF
TRBV30,TRBJ1-5,once,TRBD1,TGTGCCTGGAGTGGGACAGGGCCGTATCAGCCCCAGCATTTT,CAWSGTGPYQPQHF
TRBV5-4,TRBJ2-5,NA,NA,TGTGCCAGCAGCCTTACCGGGACTGCGGAAGAGACCCAGTACTTC,CASSLTGTAEETQYF
TRBV6-5,TRBJ1-2,NA,TRBD1,TGTGCCAGCAGTTGGGACAGGGGGATCGGTGGCTACACCTTC,CASSWDRGIGGYTF
TRBV19,TRBJ2-2,few,NA,TGTGCCAGTAGTCGTCTGGGAGAGAGGGCCGGGGAGCTGTTTTTT,CASSRLGERAGELFF
TRBV2,TRBJ1-6,NA,NA,TGTGCCAGCAACGTTGCGACGGACAGCCAGATGAAAAGATCACCCCTCCACTTT,CASNVATDSQMKRSPLHF
TRBV28,TRBJ2-7,NA,NA,TGTGCCAGCAGGGGGGCAGGGGGGCCCGCTTCCGAGCAGTACTTC,CASRGAGGPASEQYF
TRBV5-1,TRBJ2-5,NA,TRBD1,TGCGCCAGCACCTTCTTGACAGGGGGCGTTGAGACCCAGTACTTC,CASTFLTGGVETQYF
TRBV19,TRBJ1-6,NA,NA,TGTGCCAGTAGTATTGGTACGAGCTCCTATAATTCACCCCTCCACTTT,CASSIGTSSYNSPLHF
TRBV7-2,TRBJ2-2,NA,TRBD1,TGTGCCAGCACCCCCGGGACAGCGAACACCGGGGAGCTGTTTTTT,CASTPGTANTGELFF
TRBV5-1,TRBJ2-6,NA,TRBD1,TGCGCCAGCAGGTCGACAGGGGGCGCCGTAGGGGCCAACGTCCTGACTTTC,CASRSTGGAVGANVLTF
TRBV4-3,TRBJ1-6,NA,NA,TGCGCCAGCAGACAGGGTAACTCCTATAATTCACCCCTCCACTTT,CASRQGNSYNSPLHF
TRBV4-1,TRBJ1-5,NA,NA,TGCGCCAGCAGTATGGTGGGTCCGGGGCAGCCCCAGCATTTT,CASSMVGPGQPQHF
TRBV7-2,TRBJ2-7,NA,TRBD2,TGTGCCAGCAGCTTGGGTGGGGGGACTAGCGGGAGTGCGGGGTACTTC,CASSLGGGTSGSAGYF
TRBV27,TRBJ2-1,NA,NA,TGTGCCAGCAGCTCCCGGGACTGGACCTACAATGAGCAGTTCTTC,CASSSRDWTYNEQFF
TRBV10-2,TRBJ1-1,NA,NA,TGCGCCAGCAGGATGGAGGGTTGGACTGAAGCTTTCTTT,CASRMEGWTEAFF
TRBV7-9,TRBJ2-3,NA,NA,TGTGCCAGCACCACGATCAGTCTCACAGATACGCAGTATTTT,CASTTISLTDTQYF
TRBV4-1,TRBJ1-3,once,TRBD1,TGCGCCAGCAGCCAAGACCGGGACAGGGCTGGAAACACCATATATTTT,CASSQDRDRAGNTIYF
TRBV4-3,TRBJ1-3,NA,TRBD1,TGCGCCAGCAGTACACAGGGGACCTTCTCTGGAAACACCATATATTTT,CASSTQGTFSGNTIYF
TRBV28,TRBJ1-1,NA,TRBD1,TGTGCCAGCAGTTTAAATGACAGGGACACTGAAGCTTTCTTT,CASSLNDRDTEAFF